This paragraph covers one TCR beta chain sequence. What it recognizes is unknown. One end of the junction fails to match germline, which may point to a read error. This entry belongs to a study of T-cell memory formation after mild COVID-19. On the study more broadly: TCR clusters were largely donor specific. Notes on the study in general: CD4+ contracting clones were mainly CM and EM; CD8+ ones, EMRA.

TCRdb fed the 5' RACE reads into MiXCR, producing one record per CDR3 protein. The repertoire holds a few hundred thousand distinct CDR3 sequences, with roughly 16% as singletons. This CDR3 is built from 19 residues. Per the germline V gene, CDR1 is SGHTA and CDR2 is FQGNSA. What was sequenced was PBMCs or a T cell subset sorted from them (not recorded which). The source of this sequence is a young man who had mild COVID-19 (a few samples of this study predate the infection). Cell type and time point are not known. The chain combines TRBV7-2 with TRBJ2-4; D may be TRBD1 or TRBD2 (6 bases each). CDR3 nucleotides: TGTGCCAGCAGCTTAGAGGGGACCTTAACGGGGGCCTCCAAAAACAGTCAGTACTTC. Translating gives CASSLEGTLTGASKNSQYF.